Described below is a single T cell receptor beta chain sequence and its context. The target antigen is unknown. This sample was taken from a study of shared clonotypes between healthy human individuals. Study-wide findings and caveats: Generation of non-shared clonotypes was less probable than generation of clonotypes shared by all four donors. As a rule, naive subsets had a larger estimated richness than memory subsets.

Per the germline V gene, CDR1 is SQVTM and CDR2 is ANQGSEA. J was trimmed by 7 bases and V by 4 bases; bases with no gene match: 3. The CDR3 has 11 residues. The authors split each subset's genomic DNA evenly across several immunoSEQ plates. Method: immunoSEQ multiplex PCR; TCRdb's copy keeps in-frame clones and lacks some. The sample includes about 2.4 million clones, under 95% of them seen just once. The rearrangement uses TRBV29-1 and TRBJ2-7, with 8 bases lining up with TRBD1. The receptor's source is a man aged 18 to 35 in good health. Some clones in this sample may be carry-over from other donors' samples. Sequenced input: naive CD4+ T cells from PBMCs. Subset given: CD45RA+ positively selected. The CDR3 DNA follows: TGCAGCGTTGGCGGGGACAGGGAGCAGTACTTC. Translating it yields CSVGGDREQYF.